This is a list of T cell receptor beta chains from one sample in a study of blood T cell repertoires in COVID-19. Using immunoSEQ multiplex PCR, the repertoire was profiled, and TCRdb retains in-frame clones only, with some absent. The data hold 200,000 to 250,000 clones, with around 90% observed a single time. The specimen sequenced was peripheral blood. These receptors were taken from a man aged 18-30 years with active or convalescent COVID-19. CDR3s include the opening cysteine and the closing phenylalanine or tryptophan. Each record gives: J gene, clone size, D gene, V gene, CDR3 protein, CDR3 DNA. D genes are given only for firm matches. The listing skips clone size in some rows; elsewhere it reads once, few, many or a size class.

TRBJ2-5	-	TRBD1	TRBV20-1	CSASPGGETQYF	TGCAGTGCTAGTCCAGGGGGAGAGACCCAGTACTTC
TRBJ1-1	-	TRBD1	TRBV3-1/TRBV3-2	CASSPGQGQTEAFF	TGTGCCAGCAGCCCCGGACAGGGCCAAACTGAAGCTTTCTTT
TRBJ2-1	-	-	TRBV27	CASSSYGLVGGGEEQFF	TGTGCCAGCAGTTCATATGGTCTGGTGGGAGGCGGTGAGGAGCAGTTCTTC
TRBJ2-1	-	TRBD2	TRBV4-3	CASSQDLASGSYNEQFF	TGCGCCAGCAGCCAAGATTTGGCTAGCGGGAGTTACAATGAGCAGTTCTTC
TRBJ1-1	-	TRBD1	TRBV28	CASSPNTGGAFF	TGTGCCAGCAGTCCAAACACAGGGGGAGCTTTCTTT
TRBJ2-2	-	-	TRBV9	CASSNNAPGELFF	TGTGCCAGCAGCAACAACGCCCCCGGGGAGCTGTTTTTT
TRBJ2-7	few	-	TRBV6-1	CASSDKAAYEQYF	TGTGCCAGCAGTGATAAGGCGGCATACGAGCAGTACTTC
TRBJ2-7	-	-	TRBV28	CASSSLYEQYF	TGTGCCAGCAGCTCTCTCTACGAGCAGTACTTC
TRBJ2-5	-	-	TRBV2	CASSENFGGETQYF	TGTGCCAGCAGTGAAAACTTCGGCGGAGAGACCCAGTACTTC
TRBJ2-3	once	TRBD2	TRBV6-4	CASSGVAGGADTQYF	TGTGCCAGCAGTGGCGTAGCGGGAGGAGCAGATACGCAGTATTTT
TRBJ1-3	-	-	TRBV27	CASSKTATSGNTIYF	TGTGCCAGCAGTAAGACAGCTACCTCTGGAAACACCATATATTTT
TRBJ1-2	-	-	TRBV9	CASSVAPTGQTYGYTF	TGTGCCAGCAGCGTAGCTCCGACAGGACAGACCTATGGCTACACCTTC
TRBJ2-5	-	TRBD1	TRBV28	CASSLHGQARGTQYF	TGTGCCAGCAGTTTACACGGACAGGCACGTGGGACCCAGTACTTC
TRBJ1-2	once	-	TRBV2	CASSGGIANYGYTF	TGTGCCAGCAGCGGAGGGATTGCTAACTATGGCTACACCTTC
TRBJ2-5	-	-	TRBV12-3/TRBV12-4	CASSTPFQETQYF	TGTGCCAGCAGTACACCATTTCAAGAGACCCAGTACTTC
TRBJ2-1	-	TRBD2	TRBV7-2	CATRAASGSSYNEQFF	TGTGCCACCAGGGCGGCTAGCGGGAGCTCCTACAATGAGCAGTTCTTC
TRBJ1-2	few	-	TRBV29-1	CSVVPDGGNYGYTF	TGCAGCGTCGTCCCGGACGGGGGAAACTATGGCTACACCTTC
TRBJ1-4	-	TRBD1	TRBV3-1/TRBV3-2	CASSLGQALGEKLFF	TGTGCCAGCAGCCTGGGACAGGCCCTAGGGGAAAAACTGTTTTTT
TRBJ1-2	few	TRBD1	TRBV6-5	CASSYSGTGGDGYTF	TGTGCCAGCAGTTACTCCGGGACAGGGGGCGATGGCTACACCTTC
TRBJ2-7	few	-	TRBV4-2	CASSYLRDSAYEQYF	TGTGCCAGCAGCTACCTTAGGGACTCGGCCTACGAGCAGTACTTC
TRBJ1-5	-	-	TRBV10-3	CAISEYGGNQPQHF	TGTGCCATCAGTGAGTACGGGGGCAATCAGCCCCAGCATTTT
TRBJ2-7	-	TRBD1	TRBV29-1	CSGGTGTYEQYF	TGCAGCGGGGGGACAGGAACCTACGAGCAGTACTTC
TRBJ2-3	few	-	TRBV28	CASTTGLDTQYF	TGTGCCAGCACCACAGGGTTAGATACGCAGTATTTT
TRBJ2-2	-	-	TRBV3-1/TRBV3-2	CASSQDGTLNTGELFF	TGTGCCAGCAGCCAAGACGGGACTCTGAACACCGGGGAGCTGTTTTTT
TRBJ1-6	-	-	TRBV28	CASSARQLNSPLHF	TGTGCCAGCAGTGCCCGACAGTTGAATTCACCCCTCCACTTT
TRBJ1-2	-	-	TRBV19	CASRQGSNYGYTF	TGTGCCAGTAGGCAGGGGAGTAACTATGGCTACACCTTC
TRBJ1-5	-	TRBD1	TRBV30	CAWSPGQRWQPQHF	TGTGCCTGGAGTCCGGGACAGCGGTGGCAGCCCCAGCATTTT
TRBJ1-5	many	TRBD1	TRBV2	CASGTGNQPQHF	TGTGCCAGCGGGACAGGGAATCAGCCCCAGCATTTT
TRBJ1-3	few	-	TRBV6-6	CASRVQGFSGNTIYF	TGTGCCAGCAGGGTACAGGGCTTCTCTGGAAACACCATATATTTT
TRBJ2-2	-	-	TRBV11-2	CASSLRANTGELFF	TGTGCCAGCAGCTTACGCGCGAACACCGGGGAGCTGTTTTTT
TRBJ2-3	-	-	TRBV27	CASSLSVGAVTDTQYF	TGTGCCAGCAGTTTATCTGTGGGGGCCGTCACAGATACGCAGTATTTT
TRBJ1-2	-	TRBD1	TRBV19	CASRRGRSYGYTF	TGTGCCAGTAGAAGGGGGCGCAGCTATGGCTACACCTTC
TRBJ1-5	-	-	TRBV20-1	CSASPSNQPQHF	TGCAGTGCTAGTCCGAGCAATCAGCCCCAGCATTTT
TRBJ2-7	-	TRBD1	TRBV5-4	CASSLETGGLYEQYF	TGTGCCAGCAGCTTGGAGACAGGGGGCTTGTACGAGCAGTACTTC
TRBJ2-7	-	-	TRBV18	CASSPYRAGATIEQYF	TGTGCCAGCTCACCATATAGGGCAGGGGCCACCATAGAGCAGTACTTC
TRBJ2-1	-	TRBD2	TRBV19	CASSTRGLAGPYNEQFF	TGTGCCAGTAGTACCCGGGGACTAGCGGGACCCTACAATGAGCAGTTCTTC
TRBJ2-2	-	TRBD1	TRBV4-2	CASSQALGQGVSGELFF	TGTGCCAGCAGCCAAGCCCTGGGACAGGGGGTGTCCGGGGAGCTGTTTTTT
TRBJ1-2	-	TRBD1	TRBV28	CASSLSGQGLSSTF	TGTGCCAGCAGTTTATCCGGACAGGGACTATCATCCACCTTC
TRBJ1-2	-	TRBD1	TRBV5-1	CASSLARDRAYGYTF	TGCGCCAGCAGCTTGGCCAGGGACAGGGCCTATGGCTACACCTTC
TRBJ2-6	many	-	TRBV3-1/TRBV3-2	CASSPLRFSGANVLTF	TGTGCCAGCAGCCCCCTACGTTTCTCTGGGGCCAACGTCCTGACTTTC
TRBJ2-2	-	TRBD1	TRBV10-1	CASSWDRGNTGELFF	TGCGCCAGCAGCTGGGACAGGGGGAACACCGGGGAGCTGTTTTTT
TRBJ2-4	once	TRBD2	TRBV9	CASSPGTRQDLAKNIQYF	TGTGCCAGCAGCCCAGGGACTAGGCAAGACCTAGCCAAAAACATTCAGTACTTC
TRBJ1-6	-	-	TRBV21-1	CASSKGTDNSPLHF	TGTGCCAGCAGCAAAGGGACAGACAATTCACCCCTCCACTTT
TRBJ2-7	once	-	TRBV5-1	CASSLSGLPPHEQYF	TGCGCCAGCAGCTTGTCGGGGTTACCGCCCCACGAGCAGTACTTC
TRBJ1-1	-	-	TRBV5-8	CASSLGLAGNTEAFF	TGTGCCAGCAGCTTGGGACTCGCGGGGAACACTGAAGCTTTCTTT
TRBJ2-1	-	TRBD2	TRBV7-3	CASSLAPVSGRGYYNEQFF	TGTGCCAGCAGCTTAGCCCCGGTTAGCGGGAGGGGGTACTACAATGAGCAGTTCTTC
TRBJ2-7	-	-	TRBV5-6	CASSLSGTYPYEQYF	TGTGCCAGCAGCTTGTCAGGCACTTACCCCTACGAGCAGTACTTC